Shown below are 30 T cell receptor beta chains from a single sample sequenced in a study of beta chain features in type 1 diabetes. TCRB transcripts that were expressed got sequenced, as all of the isolated RNA had been reverse transcribed. Profiling relied on immunoSEQ multiplex PCR, and the TCRdb table lists in-frame clones only, not all of them. The sample holds around 400,000 clones; around 12% are singletons and the top ten take about 0.017%. Sequenced sample: naive CD4+ T cells from blood. These receptors all come from a man younger than 35 in good health.

The rearrangement links TRBV30 to TRBJ1-2; TRBD1 might be the D (6 bases). The CDR3 is 13 residues long. Germline V gives CDR1 GTSNPN, CDR2 SVGIG (reference sequence). V lost 1 base and J 4 bases, leaving 10 bases between the germline ends. This chain's CDR3 is CAWSAGQFYGYTF. For the CDR3, the DNA is TGTGCCTGGAGTGCTGGACAGTTCTATGGCTACACCTTC.

The chain couples TRBV5-4 to TRBJ2-3, with 8 bases that match TRBD1. Germline CDR1 SGHNT, CDR2 YYREEE (reference sequence). CDR3 length: 16 amino acids. Germline trimming cut 3 bases from V and 1 base from J; bases unmatched to any gene: 7. The CDR3 bases are TGTGCCAGCAGCTGGGGACAGGTCTTTCGCACAGATACGCAGTATTTT. It specifies CASSWGQVFRTDTQYF.

This chain joins TRBV7-2 and TRBJ1-4, with D possibly TRBD1 on 5 matching bases. The CDR3 is 12 residues long. CDR1 is SGHTA, CDR2 FQGNSA, per germline. V lost 4 bases and J 8 bases, leaving 8 bases between the germline ends. CDR3 nucleotide sequence: TGTGCCAGCAGCTCCAACAGGGAAAAACTGTTTTTT. Translating it yields CASSSNREKLFF.

The rearrangement joins TRBV18 to TRBJ1-4, with D maybe TRBD1 (5 bases). V was shortened by 0 bases and J by 8 bases, with 16 bases between the two germline ends. There are 16 residues in the CDR3. CDR1 is KGHSH, CDR2 LQKENI, per germline. CDR3: CASSPPARAAGEKLFF. The CDR3 nucleotides read TGTGCCAGCTCACCACCAGCCAGGGCCGCAGGGGAAAAACTGTTTTTT.

The rearrangement links TRBV10-2 to TRBJ1-5, with TRBD1 as a possible D gene (5 bases). The CDR3 is made up of 15 amino acids. CDR1 WSHSY and CDR2 SAAADI come from the germline V gene. V shed 6 bases and J shed 1 base, with 13 bases lying between them. Here the CDR3 reads CASRGWQGSNQPQHF. The CDR3 region has the DNA TGCGCCAGCAGAGGGTGGCAGGGCAGCAATCAGCCCCAGCATTTT.

This clone was recorded a few times. The chain joins TRBV29-1 to TRBJ2-5; possibly TRBD1 for D (5 bases). The CDR3 is 12 residues long. V dropped 4 bases and J dropped 6 bases, with 12 bases sitting between them. The germline gives CDR1 SQVTM, CDR2 ANQGSEA. In DNA, the CDR3 is TGCAGCGTTGCTCCAGACAGAAAGACCCAGTACTTC. As protein: CSVAPDRKTQYF.

V and J are TRBV4-2 and TRBJ1-1, with D perhaps matching TRBD1 (6 bases). The V gene's germline CDR1 is LGHNA and CDR2 YNFKEQ. V shed 1 base and J shed 4 bases, with 13 bases lying between them. The CDR3 covers 15 residues. CDR3 residues: CASSQATGIGTEAFF. CDR3 DNA sequence: TGTGCCAGCAGCCAAGCCACAGGGATAGGCACTGAAGCTTTCTTT.

The V call is TRBV5-1, the J call TRBJ2-7; D perhaps matches TRBD1 (6 bases). This CDR3 has 14 residues. CDR1 is SGHRS, CDR2 YFSETQ, per germline. The V and J ends lost 3 bases and 0 bases respectively, with 10 bases between them. The DNA of the CDR3 is TGCGCCAGCAGCTCGGGACACCCCTCCTACGAGCAGTACTTC. This encodes CASSSGHPSYEQYF.

This clone was observed a few times. This chain connects TRBV6-5 to TRBJ2-7; D possibly corresponds to TRBD2 (6 bases). Per the germline V gene, CDR1 is MNHEY and CDR2 is SVGAGI. The CDR3 totals 12 residues. V lost 0 bases and J lost 9, with 9 bases in between. CDR3 amino acids: CASSYSGGPQYF. CDR3 in DNA: TGTGCCAGCAGTTACTCCGGGGGTCCGCAGTACTTC.

The V and J genes are TRBV4-1 and TRBJ1-2, with 7 nucleotides matching TRBD1. V gave up 0 bases and J gave up 4 bases; unmatched junction bases: 5. This CDR3 is built from 15 residues. CDR1 MGHRA and CDR2 YSYEKL come from the germline V gene. The CDR3 region is CASSQEHRGGYGYTF. The CDR3 DNA is TGCGCCAGCAGCCAAGAACACAGGGGAGGCTATGGCTACACCTTC.

The rearrangement uses TRBV11-3 and TRBJ2-3; D is perhaps TRBD2 (5 bases). The CDR3 loop spans 15 amino acids. Germline CDR1 and CDR2: SGHNT and YENEEA. The germline V and J ends were trimmed by 5 bases and 0 bases, with 12 bases remaining between them. In nucleotides, the CDR3 is TGTGCCAGCAGCCCCAACGGGATTAGCACAGATACGCAGTATTTT. Translation gives CASSPNGISTDTQYF.

The chain is built from TRBV5-4 and TRBJ2-5; 10 nucleotides line up with TRBD2. V shed 1 base, J shed 5 bases, and the junction held 5 bases outside the gene matches. The CDR3 loop spans 15 amino acids. CDR1 is SGHNT, CDR2 YYREEE, per germline (reference sequence). The CDR3 reads CASSLSSGSLETQYF. In DNA form, the CDR3 reads TGTGCCAGCAGCTTGTCTAGCGGGAGCCTGGAGACCCAGTACTTC.

The chain carries TRBV21-1 and TRBJ2-3; TRBD2 was called by the table and not checked on the DNA. TRBV21-1 is listed as a pseudogene. The CDR3 totals 16 residues. The CDR3: CASSNSEREVADTQYF. The DNA of the CDR3 is TGTGCCAGCAGCAACTCCGAGCGGGAGGTAGCAGATACGCAGTATTTT.

In its sample, this clone was seen a few times. J is TRBJ2-3 and V is TRBV11-2; TRBD2 matches at 12 bases. The CDR3 extends over 14 amino acids. Looked up from germline, CDR1 is SGHAT and CDR2 is FQNNGV. V lost 7 bases, J lost 8 bases, and 7 bases stayed unmatched. The CDR3 loop reads CASIELAGGLTQYF. CDR3 DNA sequence: TGTGCCAGCATCGAGCTAGCGGGGGGGCTTACGCAGTATTTT.

This clone was picked up a small number of times. The chain carries TRBV28 and TRBJ2-1; perhaps TRBD1 as D (6 bases). Trimming shortened V by 5 bases and J by 7 bases, and 18 bases separated the two germline ends. This CDR3 has 15 residues. Germline CDR1 and CDR2: MDHEN and SYDVKM. CDR3 loop: CASSTSGTLLNEQFF. CDR3 DNA: TGTGCCAGCAGTACCTCCGGGACACTTCTTAATGAGCAGTTCTTC.

The chain joins TRBV30 to TRBJ2-5, with D possibly TRBD2 on 5 matching bases. This CDR3 spans 12 amino acids. V was shortened by 2 bases and J by 2 bases, with 6 bases between the two germline ends. Looked up from germline, CDR1 is GTSNPN and CDR2 is SVGIG (reference sequence). The CDR3 reads CAWSPGQETQYF. CDR3 nucleotides: TGTGCCTGGAGTCCGGGACAAGAGACCCAGTACTTC.

The chain recombines TRBV5-8 with TRBJ2-1; 7 positions agree with TRBD2. The CDR3 is 13 residues long. Germline values: CDR1 SGHTS, CDR2 YDEGEE. Unmatched junction bases numbered 4, after V lost 0 bases and J lost 10 bases. CDR3 in amino acids: CASSLEGLREQFF. Here the CDR3 DNA reads TGTGCCAGCAGCTTGGAGGGACTAAGGGAGCAGTTCTTC.

This clone has only a few counts. The rearrangement links TRBV4-2 to TRBJ1-6, with a possible D match to TRBD1 (5 bases). Germline CDR1 and CDR2: LGHNA and YNFKEQ. Trimming took off 2 bases at V and 7 bases at J, with 12 bases between the two ends. The CDR3 is made up of 15 amino acids. The CDR3 loop is CASSQSPGLNSPLHF. Written as DNA, the CDR3 is TGTGCCAGCAGCCAATCCCCAGGGCTAAATTCACCCCTCCACTTT.

The V call is TRBV9, the J call TRBJ2-5; TRBD2 aligns across 9 bases. Germline CDR1 reads SGDLS; CDR2 reads YYNGEE. This CDR3 contains 16 residues. The trim removed 0 bases at V and 2 bases at J, leaving 5 bases unmatched. CDR3 residues: CASSVGLAGTQETQYF. The CDR3 DNA reads TGTGCCAGCAGCGTAGGGCTAGCGGGAACGCAAGAGACCCAGTACTTC.

This sequence joins TRBV15 and TRBJ2-7; TRBD1 aligns across 9 bases. The CDR3 consists of 15 residues. CDR1 and CDR2 from the germline V gene are LNHNV and YYDKDF (reference sequence). Trimming at V came to 1 base and at J to 4 bases, leaving 5 bases not matched to a gene. For the CDR3, the DNA is TGTGCCACCAGCAGAGCCCGGGACAGGGATTACGAGCAGTACTTC. It specifies CATSRARDRDYEQYF.

V usage is TRBV19 and J usage is TRBJ2-7; 9 bases align to TRBD2. The germline V gene encodes CDR1 LNHDA and CDR2 SQIVND (reference sequence). V dropped 5 bases and J dropped 3; count of bases not matched to a gene: 8. The CDR3 loop spans 15 amino acids. CDR3 sequence reads: CASSSGSSGNYEQYF. The CDR3 bases are TGTGCCAGTAGTTCGGGGTCTAGCGGGAACTACGAGCAGTACTTC.

This chain connects TRBV4-2 to TRBJ1-2; 11 bases map to TRBD1. Germline V gene data show CDR1 as LGHNA and CDR2 as YNFKEQ. The V gene end was trimmed by 0 bases and the J gene end by 8 bases; junction bases not matched to a gene: 8. This CDR3 has 16 residues. This CDR3 is CASSQERGQGARGYTF. The CDR3, as DNA: TGTGCCAGCAGCCAAGAAAGAGGACAGGGGGCGAGGGGCTACACCTTC.

This clone was recorded a few times. This sequence joins TRBV5-1 and TRBJ2-3, with TRBD1 matching over 7 bases. Germline CDR1 and CDR2: SGHRS and YFSETQ. The V segment lost 4 bases and the J segment 2 bases; nucleotides outside the gene matches: 4. This CDR3 has 14 amino acids. CDR3 loop: CASSQDRTTDTQYF. The CDR3 DNA reads as TGCGCCAGCAGCCAGGACAGGACCACAGATACGCAGTATTTT. Variable domain in full (rest from reference TRBV5-1 and TRBJ2-3): KAGVTQTPRYLIKTRGQQVTLSCSPISGHRSVSWYQQTPGQGLQFLFEYFSETQRNKGNFPGRFSGRQFSNSRSEMNVSTLELGDSALYLCASSQDRTTDTQYFGPGTRLTVL.

The V and J genes are TRBV4-3 and TRBJ2-7; weak D call: TRBD2 (5 bases). CDR3 length: 15 amino acids. Germline V gives CDR1 LGHNA, CDR2 YSLEER. Trimming removed 4 bases from V and 1 base from J, with 14 bases in between. CDR3 coding DNA: TGCGCCAGCAGCCCTCAACGGGGTAGGTCCTACGAGCAGTACTTC. This gives the protein CASSPQRGRSYEQYF.

This clone was seen only a few times. In DNA form, the CDR3 reads TGTGCCAGCAGCCCCGCGGGGGGGGACGAGCAGTTCTTC. Translating gives CASSPAGGDEQFF. The chain couples TRBV7-2 to TRBJ2-1; TRBD2 agrees at 9 bases. Germline CDR1 is SGHTA and CDR2 is FQGNSA. CDR3 length: 13 amino acids. Losses at the gene ends were 5 bases for V and 10 bases for J; bases not matched to a gene: 6.

This clone was observed at least ten times. The chain is built from TRBV29-1 and TRBJ2-7, with 9 nucleotides matching TRBD2. From germline, CDR1 is SQVTM and CDR2 ANQGSEA. The CDR3 consists of 13 residues. The J segment lost 3 bases and the V segment lost 4 bases, leaving 4 bases of the junction unmatched. CDR3 in amino acids: CSVGAGGFYEQYF. The CDR3 region has the DNA TGCAGCGTTGGCGCGGGAGGGTTCTACGAGCAGTACTTC.

This clone was seen a handful of times. This chain connects TRBV4-2 to TRBJ2-2; D not resolved. In germline, CDR1 is LGHNA, CDR2 YNFKEQ. V lost 0 bases to trimming and J lost 3 bases, with 11 bases between them. The CDR3 has 16 residues. DNA of the CDR3: TGTGCCAGCAGCCAAGATCTTCCCCCGTACACCGGGGAGCTGTTTTTT. It translates to CASSQDLPPYTGELFF.

This clone was detected many times. This chain links TRBV4-3 with TRBJ2-2; 7 nucleotides align to TRBD1. There are 15 residues in the CDR3. Losses at the gene ends were 4 bases for V and 4 bases for J; bases not matched to a gene: 6. CDR1 is LGHNA, CDR2 YSLEER, per germline. CDR3 sequence reads: CASSLSGTVTGELFF. In DNA form, the CDR3 reads TGCGCCAGCAGCCTATCCGGGACAGTCACCGGGGAGCTGTTTTTT.

The table lists this clone with a few counts. This chain uses TRBV30 with TRBJ1-5; D is uncertain. Trimming stripped 0 bases from V and 3 bases from J, with 12 bases between. Germline V lookup: CDR1 GTSNPN, CDR2 SVGIG (reference sequence). CDR3 length: 15 amino acids. The DNA for the CDR3 is TGTGCCTGGAGTGTGGTGGGCCAACTCAATCAGCCCCAGCATTTT. Translated: CAWSVVGQLNQPQHF.

The V and J genes are TRBV7-2 and TRBJ1-5, with 10 bases identical to TRBD1. With V trimmed by 5 bases and J by 6 bases, 10 bases remained unmatched. The CDR3 sequence is 16 residues long. Germline V lookup: CDR1 SGHTA, CDR2 FQGNSA. CDR3 sequence reads: CASSRGDRGFGQPQHF. In DNA form, the CDR3 reads TGTGCCAGCAGCCGGGGGGACAGGGGATTTGGTCAGCCCCAGCATTTT.